What follows are 23 T cell receptor beta chains derived from one specimen sequenced in a study of T cells in localized non-small cell lung cancer. Data came from immunoSEQ multiplex PCR; TCRdb stores just in-frame clones and leaves some out. This table has several thousand clones, 24% appearing once. The specimen comprised lung tumor tissue, sampled before any cancer treatment. These receptors originate from a man aged 35 to 69 with stage II squamous cell lung carcinoma.

Judged by abundance, this clone is medium-sized. CDR3 DNA sequence: TGTGCCAGCAGCCGAGGGCAGACGAACACTGAAGCTTTCTTT. Translated, it gives CASSRGQTNTEAFF. The J gene is TRBJ1-1, the V gene TRBV11-3; no clear D. This CDR3 has 14 residues. V lost 5 bases, J lost 1 base, and 11 bases lay in between. The germline V gene has CDR1 SGHNT and CDR2 YENEEA.

This clone was observed a handful of times. In DNA, the CDR3 is TGTGCCAGCGGGAATCAGGGGATTACTGAAGCTTTCTTT. As protein: CASGNQGITEAFF. This sequence joins TRBV9 and TRBJ1-1; tentative D call: TRBD1 (6 bases). The V end was cut by 7 bases, the J end by 5 bases, with 15 bases between. There are 13 residues in the CDR3. Looked up from germline, CDR1 is SGDLS and CDR2 is YYNGEE.

The CDR3 here is CASSESGYEQYF. DNA for the CDR3: TGCGCCAGCAGTGAGTCTGGATACGAGCAGTACTTC. The rearrangement joins TRBV10-2 to TRBJ2-7; D gene uncertain. The CDR3 has 12 residues. Trimming left V 0 bases short and J 4 bases short, with 4 bases between. Germline assignment: CDR1 WSHSY and CDR2 SAAADI.

The genes are TRBV6-8 and TRBJ1-4; 9 bases fit TRBD1. The CDR3 covers 17 residues. With V trimmed by 11 bases and J by 8 bases, 21 bases remained unmatched. Germline CDR1 reads MNHGY; CDR2 reads SAAAGT. In DNA form, the CDR3 reads TGTGCCGCGGGGGGCTACGGGGCCGGGACAGGGTTCGAAAAACTGTTTTTT. This translates into CAAGGYGAGTGFEKLFF.

The V call is TRBV18, the J call TRBJ2-7; TRBD1 agrees at 8 bases. The V gene end was trimmed by 3 bases and the J gene end by 6 bases; junction bases not matched to a gene: 10. The germline V gene encodes CDR1 KGHSH and CDR2 LQKENI. The CDR3 runs to 15 residues. CDR3 DNA: TGTGCCAGCTCACCTTCCGAGACAGGGGTGGGCGAGCAGTACTTC. Translated: CASSPSETGVGEQYF.

The chain recombines TRBV30 with TRBJ1-4; 7 bases map to TRBD1. The trim removed 0 bases at V and 8 bases at J, leaving 15 bases unmatched. The CDR3 totals 17 residues. Germline CDR1 reads GTSNPN; CDR2 reads SVGIG (reference sequence). CDR3 in DNA: TGTGCCTGGAGTGTACGTGAGACAGGGTCTTTAATAGAAAAACTGTTTTTT. Amino acid sequence: CAWSVRETGSLIEKLFF.

This clone is termed medium-sized. In DNA, the CDR3 is TGTGCCAGCAGGCCCCGAACGGGTAGCGATAACAATGAGCAGTTCTTC. Amino acids: CASRPRTGSDNNEQFF. The V gene is TRBV9, the J gene TRBJ2-1; possible D gene TRBD2, 5 bases. V lost 5 bases and J lost 5, with 20 bases in between. The germline V gene encodes CDR1 SGDLS and CDR2 YYNGEE. The CDR3 covers 16 residues. The variable domain in full, completed from reference TRBV9 and TRBJ2-1, reads DSGVTQTPKHLITATGQRVTLRCSPRSGDLSVYWYQQSLDQGLQFLIQYYNGEERAKGNILERFSAQQFPDLHSELNLSSLELGDSALYFCASRPRTGSDNNEQFFGPGTRLTVL.

The V gene is TRBV4-1, the J gene TRBJ2-5; a weak D match, TRBD1 (5 bases). CDR1 MGHRA and CDR2 YSYEKL come from the germline V gene. Trimming pared 1 base from V and 6 bases from J, leaving 6 bases between. The CDR3 spans 12 residues. The CDR3 region has the DNA TGCGCCAGCAGCCAAGGGGGCAAGACCCAGTACTTC. This encodes CASSQGGKTQYF.

In its sample, this clone ranks as medium-sized. The V and J genes are TRBV6-8 and TRBJ2-2; possible D gene TRBD1, 6 bases. V was shortened by 4 bases and J by 5 bases, with 17 bases between the two germline ends. The CDR3 contains 16 residues. Germline-derived CDR1 and CDR2 are MNHGY and SAAAGT. Here the CDR3 reads CASSSRTAKDTGELFF. CDR3 nucleotide sequence: TGTGCCAGCAGTTCCCGGACAGCCAAGGATACCGGGGAGCTGTTTTTT.

The genes are TRBV29-1 and TRBJ2-5; TRBD1 might be the D (5 bases). In germline, CDR1 is SQVTM, CDR2 ANQGSEA. V was shortened by 4 bases and J by 5 bases, with 14 bases between the two germline ends. The CDR3 is 13 amino acids. The CDR3 DNA reads TGCAGCGTTGTAGGGCCTAGGGGTGAGACCCAGTACTTC. The encoded protein is CSVVGPRGETQYF.

There are a few counts of this clone. The chain is built from TRBV6-8 and TRBJ2-7, with a possible D match to TRBD1 (5 bases). In germline, CDR1 is MNHGY, CDR2 SAAAGT. The CDR3 has 14 amino acids. Deletions cut 5 bases from V and 3 bases from J, with 14 bases between. For the CDR3, the DNA is TGTGCCAGCAGTGCCCCGGAGCAGGGCTACGAGCAGTACTTC. This codes for CASSAPEQGYEQYF.

This clone is categorized as medium-sized. The chain is built from TRBV6-8 and TRBJ2-5, with D possibly TRBD1 on 6 matching bases. This CDR3 is 12 amino acids long. V lost 10 bases and J 5 bases, leaving 14 bases between the germline ends. The V gene's germline CDR1 is MNHGY and CDR2 SAAAGT. The CDR3 reads CAINREGETQYF. CDR3 in DNA: TGTGCCATCAACAGGGAAGGGGAGACCCAGTACTTC.

This clone showed up just a few times. The chain combines TRBV9 with TRBJ2-7; D gene uncertain. The CDR3 is made up of 13 amino acids. V gave up 0 bases and J gave up 6 bases, with 10 bases separating them. CDR1 is SGDLS, CDR2 YYNGEE, per germline. The CDR3 here is CASSVGSATEQYF. CDR3 in DNA: TGTGCCAGCAGCGTAGGTTCTGCGACCGAGCAGTACTTC.

The chain has TRBV5-1 and TRBJ2-7, with D tentatively TRBD2 (5 bases). Germline V gives CDR1 SGHRS, CDR2 YFSETQ. This CDR3 has 17 amino acids. Between the trimmed V and J ends, which lost 0 bases and 6 bases, there was a span of 22 bases. The CDR3 bases are TGCGCCAGCAGCTTGGCCGACCTTTCAATAAGAGGGTCCGAGCAGTACTTC. It codes for CASSLADLSIRGSEQYF.

This clone is medium-sized by share. J is TRBJ1-1 and V is TRBV9; weak D call: TRBD1 (5 bases). The CDR3 length is 14 residues. V gave up 0 bases and J gave up 4 bases, with 10 bases separating them. Germline lookup yields CDR1 SGDLS and CDR2 YYNGEE. CDR3 protein: CASSVAGGGTEAFF. In DNA form, the CDR3 reads TGTGCCAGCAGCGTAGCCGGGGGGGGCACTGAAGCTTTCTTT.

This clone is labeled medium-sized. The chain has TRBV6-8 and TRBJ2-1, with D maybe TRBD2 (6 bases). The CDR3 extends over 16 amino acids. Trimming took 6 bases from V and 5 from J, leaving 20 bases between them. Germline V lookup: CDR1 MNHGY, CDR2 SAAAGT. CDR3 in amino acids: CASRGTGAGTNNEQFF. In DNA, the CDR3 is TGTGCCAGCAGGGGGACTGGGGCGGGAACCAACAATGAGCAGTTCTTC.

The V call is TRBV18, the J call TRBJ2-3; 8 nucleotides align to TRBD1. The ends lost 3 bases at V and 6 bases at J; junction bases unmatched: 5. The germline V gene encodes CDR1 KGHSH and CDR2 LQKENI. The CDR3 consists of 14 residues. The CDR3 region has the DNA TGTGCCAGCTCACCGGGACAGGCGGGTGATACGCAGTATTTT. It codes for CASSPGQAGDTQYF.

Ten or more counts support this clone. The rearrangement joins TRBV11-3 to TRBJ2-2; the D gene is possibly TRBD1 (5 bases). The CDR3 has 16 residues. The germline V gene has CDR1 SGHNT and CDR2 YENEEA. V lost 5 bases and J lost 0, with 13 bases in between. CDR3 nucleotide sequence: TGTGCCAGCAGCCCATGGGGCAGAACGAACACCGGGGAGCTGTTTTTT. It specifies CASSPWGRTNTGELFF.

V usage is TRBV11-3 and J usage is TRBJ2-6, with D perhaps TRBD1 or TRBD2 (5 bases each). There are 20 residues in the CDR3. The germline V and J ends were trimmed by 5 bases and 0 bases, with 23 bases remaining between them. Germline-derived CDR1 and CDR2 are SGHNT and YENEEA. For the CDR3, the DNA is TGTGCCAGCAGCCGACGACGCATCGGGACCATTGGCTCTGGGGCCAACGTCCTGACTTTC. Amino acid sequence: CASSRRRIGTIGSGANVLTF.

V is TRBV30 and J is TRBJ2-7; no definite D call. CDR3 size: 12 residues. Germline-derived CDR1 and CDR2 are GTSNPN and SVGIG (reference sequence). The V end lost 5 bases, the J end lost 1 base, and 9 bases lay between the germline ends. Here the CDR3 DNA reads TGTGCCTGGGGATTTAGATCCTACGAGCAGTACTTC. This gives the protein CAWGFRSYEQYF.

The chain links TRBV28 to TRBJ2-1; TRBD1 aligns across 9 bases. This CDR3 has 15 residues. Germline values: CDR1 MDHEN, CDR2 SYDVKM. Losses at the gene ends were 5 bases for V and 4 bases for J; bases not matched to a gene: 6. The CDR3 coding sequence is TGTGCCAGCAGTCTCGGACAGGGGAGGTACAATGAGCAGTTCTTC. Translating gives CASSLGQGRYNEQFF.

The chain is built from TRBV18 and TRBJ2-1; 9 bases fit TRBD1. The CDR3 consists of 17 residues. Germline CDR1 KGHSH, CDR2 LQKENI. Trimming at V came to 4 bases and at J to 0 bases, leaving 7 bases not matched to a gene. Here the CDR3 reads CASSLTGGVSSYNEQFF. The DNA for the CDR3 is TGTGCCAGCTCACTTACAGGGGGCGTAAGCTCCTACAATGAGCAGTTCTTC. Complete variable domain (other parts from reference TRBV18 and TRBJ2-1): NAGVMQNPRHLVRRRGQEARLRCSPMKGHSHVYWYRQLPEEGLKFMVYLQKENIIDESGMPKERFSAEFPKEGPSILRIQQVVRGDSAAYFCASSLTGGVSSYNEQFFGPGTRLTVL.

CDR3 sequence reads: CASSVVDYLVSPGELFF. The CDR3 DNA follows: TGTGCCAGCAGCGTAGTAGATTATTTGGTGTCCCCCGGGGAGCTGTTTTTT. The chain has TRBV9 and TRBJ2-2; D uncertain. The ends were cut back, 0 bases at V and 6 bases at J, with 18 bases in the middle. CDR3 length: 17 residues. Germline-derived CDR1 and CDR2 are SGDLS and YYNGEE.